These 18 T cell receptor beta chains were all obtained from the same sample, sequenced in a study of T cell responses to AZD1222 COVID-19 vaccine. Libraries were prepared by immunoSEQ multiplex PCR; TCRdb keeps only in-frame clonotypes and omits some of them. The sample records under 150,000 clones, around nine tenths being singletons. Sequencing was performed on peripheral blood, taken on day 0 of MenACWY control vaccination. These receptors all come from an adult in good health.

The chain joins TRBV3-1 (or the pseudogene TRBV3-2) to TRBJ2-7; 14 bases are a match to TRBD2. V lost 3 bases to trimming and J lost 4 bases; unmatched junction nucleotides: 5. The CDR3 runs to 16 residues. Germline CDR1 and CDR2: LGHDT and YNNKEL (reference sequence). This CDR3 reads CASSHQGLAGGYEQYF. DNA of the CDR3: TGTGCCAGCAGCCACCAAGGACTAGCGGGAGGATACGAGCAGTACTTC.

The chain links TRBV21-1 to TRBJ1-6; the listed D gene, TRBD1, was not tested against the DNA. TRBV21-1 has pseudogene status. The CDR3 is 17 residues long. The CDR3 loop is CASSKGDRGTAGSPLHF. The CDR3 DNA reads as TGTGCCAGCAGCAAAGGGGACAGGGGCACAGCCGGTTCACCCCTCCACTTT.

This clone has only a few counts. The J gene is TRBJ2-5, the V gene TRBV27, with D possibly TRBD1 on 6 matching bases. The CDR3 covers 13 residues. Germline V gene lookup returns CDR1 MNHEY and CDR2 SMNVEV (reference sequence). Trimming left V 0 bases short and J 7 bases short, with 9 bases between. CDR3 nucleotides: TGTGCCAGCAGTTTATCAGGGGGATCGACCCAGTACTTC. Amino acid sequence: CASSLSGGSTQYF.

V gene TRBV7-8 combines with J gene TRBJ2-5; TRBD1 matches 7 bases. Germline trimming cut 6 bases from V and 0 bases from J; bases unmatched to any gene: 16. The CDR3 totals 18 residues. The germline gives CDR1 SGHVS, CDR2 FQNEAQ. CDR3 coding DNA: TGTGCCAGCAGTCTTAGAGCTAGTCGGGACAGATACCAAGAGACCCAGTACTTC. This codes for CASSLRASRDRYQETQYF.

This sequence joins TRBV9 and TRBJ2-3; 13 bases are a match to TRBD2. Trimming took 4 bases from V and 5 from J; bases not matched to a gene: 4. CDR1 and CDR2 from the germline V gene are SGDLS and YYNGEE. The CDR3 covers 15 residues. The CDR3 loop reads CASSQTSGRVDTQYF. The CDR3 DNA reads TGTGCCAGCAGCCAAACTAGCGGGAGGGTAGATACGCAGTATTTT.

The V and J genes are TRBV6-6 and TRBJ1-5, with no clear D. The V and J ends lost 5 bases and 6 bases respectively, with 14 bases between them. The CDR3 loop spans 14 amino acids. Germline-derived CDR1 and CDR2 are MNHNY and SVGAGI (reference sequence). The chain's CDR3 is CASSPYSVRQPQHF. In DNA form, the CDR3 reads TGTGCCAGCAGTCCGTACAGTGTTCGTCAGCCCCAGCATTTT.

This rearrangement joins TRBV5-1 to TRBJ1-2; TRBD1 matches at 10 bases. This CDR3 comprises 15 residues. J was trimmed by 6 bases and V by 0 bases; bases with no gene match: 5. Per the germline V gene, CDR1 is SGHRS and CDR2 is YFSETQ. The CDR3 DNA follows: TGCGCCAGCAGCTTGGCTGGGACAGGGGAACATGGCTACACCTTC. Its protein product is CASSLAGTGEHGYTF.

This chain uses TRBV5-1 with TRBJ1-4; D gene ambiguous. The CDR3 consists of 13 residues. Germline assignment: CDR1 SGHRS and CDR2 YFSETQ. The germline V and J ends were trimmed by 2 bases and 0 bases, with 2 bases remaining between them. CDR3 amino acids: CASSFATNEKLFF. The CDR3 DNA reads as TGCGCCAGCAGCTTTGCAACTAATGAAAAACTGTTTTTT.

This clone was picked up a small number of times. The chain carries TRBV5-6 and TRBJ1-1, with D perhaps TRBD1 (5 bases). The CDR3 runs to 14 residues. V was clipped by 6 bases and J by 0 bases, with 12 bases between them. Germline CDR1 reads SGHDT; CDR2 reads YYEEEE. The CDR3 is CASKGQGLNTEAFF. The DNA of the CDR3 is TGTGCCAGCAAGGGGCAGGGATTGAACACTGAAGCTTTCTTT.

This chain links TRBV6-5 with TRBJ2-7; D is perhaps TRBD1 (5 bases). Germline V gene data show CDR1 as MNHEY and CDR2 as SVGAGI. The CDR3 consists of 14 residues. Trimming shortened V by 11 bases and J by 2 bases, and 19 bases separated the two germline ends. The CDR3 nucleotides are TGTGCCCGCGTCCCATGGGGCATTGCCTACGAGCAGTACTTC. This translates into CARVPWGIAYEQYF.

V usage is TRBV6-2 or TRBV6-3 and J usage is TRBJ2-1; 7 nucleotides align to TRBD2. V shed 0 bases and J 2 bases; nucleotides not matched to a gene: 7. Germline V gene data show CDR1 as MNHEY and CDR2 as SVGEGT. The CDR3 length is 17 residues. Here the CDR3 reads CASSYSLAGAPYNEQFF. The CDR3 DNA sequence: TGTGCCAGCAGTTACTCCTTAGCGGGCGCCCCCTACAATGAGCAGTTCTTC.

V usage is TRBV25-1 and J usage is TRBJ1-2; D is undetermined. The CDR3 spans 14 residues. Trimming removed 5 bases from V and 6 bases from J, with 16 bases in between. In germline, CDR1 is MGHDK, CDR2 SYGVNS. The CDR3 coding sequence is TGTGCCAGCAGTCCCCACATCGCCCGCGATGGCTACACCTTC. Translated, it gives CASSPHIARDGYTF.

V and J are TRBV5-4 and TRBJ2-5; the D is unclear. The germline V gene encodes CDR1 SGHNT and CDR2 YYREEE (reference sequence). The ends were cut back, 0 bases at V and 7 bases at J, with 4 bases in the middle. The CDR3 has 11 residues. DNA of the CDR3: TGTGCCAGCAGCTTGGAGCGGACCCAGTACTTC. It specifies CASSLERTQYF.

In regard to this clone: A junction boundary mismatches the germline segment, possibly from a read error. Other DNA sequences in this sample translate to the same CDR3. This chain connects TRBV7-6 to TRBJ2-1; D gene unclear. The CDR3 length is 16 residues. In germline, CDR1 is SGHVS, CDR2 FNYEAQ. CDR3 region: CASSPTTHSSYNEQFF. CDR3 nucleotide sequence: TGTGCCAGCAGCCCTACTACACATAGCTCCTACAATGAACAGTTCTTC.

V gene TRBV4-3 combines with J gene TRBJ2-1; TRBD2 matches at 8 bases. Germline CDR1 is LGHNA and CDR2 is YSLEER. CDR3 length equals 14 residues. Unmatched junction bases numbered 6, after V lost 5 bases and J lost 6 bases. The DNA of the CDR3 is TGCGCCAGCAGCTATGGGCGGGAGGTCAATGAGCAGTTCTTC. Protein sequence: CASSYGREVNEQFF.

This clone occurred once. The V call is TRBV6-5, the J call TRBJ2-1; 10 bases are shared with TRBD2. There are 15 residues in the CDR3. The J segment lost 8 bases and the V segment lost 2 bases, leaving 6 bases of the junction unmatched. Per germline, CDR1 MNHEY and CDR2 SVGAGI. CDR3 DNA sequence: TGTGCCAGCAGTTACCTAGCGGGAGCTCGCTATGAGCAGTTCTTC. It translates to CASSYLAGARYEQFF.

This sequence joins TRBV23-1 and TRBJ1-5; 9 bases fit TRBD1. TRBV23-1 is an ORF, and what it does is uncertain. This CDR3 comprises 17 residues. The J segment lost 5 bases and the V segment lost 1 base, leaving 9 bases of the junction unmatched. The CDR3 region is CASSQFSGTGKDQPQHF. Here the CDR3 DNA reads TGCGCCAGCAGTCAATTCTCAGGGACAGGGAAGGATCAGCCCCAGCATTTT.

This chain uses TRBV5-8 with TRBJ1-5; TRBD1 might be the D (6 bases). The V gene lost 4 bases and the J gene lost 5 bases, with 16 bases spanning the gap. This CDR3 region has 15 residues. Germline V lookup: CDR1 SGHTS, CDR2 YDEGEE. For the CDR3, the DNA is TGTGCCAGCAGCGGGGACACGGCTTGGTATCAGCCCCAGCATTTT. Residues: CASSGDTAWYQPQHF. Full variable domain (remainder filled in from reference TRBV5-8 and TRBJ1-5): EAGVTQSPTHLIKTRGQQATLRCSPISGHTSVYWYQQALGLGLQFLLWYDEGEERNRGNFPPRFSGRQFPNYSSELNVNALELEDSALYLCASSGDTAWYQPQHFGDGTRLSIL.